This entry features one TCR beta chain sequence. Its specificity is not known. The sample comes from a study of response to subunit inactivated influenza vaccine. Study-level results: T cells newly recruited by each seasonal influenza vaccination are few, the authors suggested.

TCRdb itself ran the RT-PCR reads through MiXCR, one entry per CDR3 protein. The top ten clones hold around 3% of a sample with around 530,000 distinct CDR3 sequences, approximately 15% of them seen once. CDR1 and CDR2 (germline): SGHDT, YYEEEE. The CDR3 is 16 amino acids. Trimming took off 2 bases at V and 0 bases at J, with 9 bases between the two ends. Source: CD4+ T cells sorted from PBMCs, taken about 24 months after vaccination. V usage is TRBV5-6 and J usage is TRBJ1-6, with D unresolved. The sequence was obtained from a man aged 45-69 years who received an inactivated influenza vaccine. CDR3 DNA: TGTGCCAGCAGCTTAGGACCGAGCTCCTATAATTCACCCCTCCACTTT. It is translated as CASSLGPSSYNSPLHF.